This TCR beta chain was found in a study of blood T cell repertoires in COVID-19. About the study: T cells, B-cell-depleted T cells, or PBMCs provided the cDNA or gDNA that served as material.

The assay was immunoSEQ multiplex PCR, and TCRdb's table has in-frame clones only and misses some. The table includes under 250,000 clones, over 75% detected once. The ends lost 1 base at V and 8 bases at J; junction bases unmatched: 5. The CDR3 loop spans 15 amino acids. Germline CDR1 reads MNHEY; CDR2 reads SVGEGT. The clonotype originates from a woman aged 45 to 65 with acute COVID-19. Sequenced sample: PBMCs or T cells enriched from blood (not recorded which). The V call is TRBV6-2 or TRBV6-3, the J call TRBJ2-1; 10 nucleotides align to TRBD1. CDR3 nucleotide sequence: TGTGCCAGCAGTTACTTCGGGACAGGGGACGATGAGCAGTTCTTC. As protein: CASSYFGTGDDEQFF.